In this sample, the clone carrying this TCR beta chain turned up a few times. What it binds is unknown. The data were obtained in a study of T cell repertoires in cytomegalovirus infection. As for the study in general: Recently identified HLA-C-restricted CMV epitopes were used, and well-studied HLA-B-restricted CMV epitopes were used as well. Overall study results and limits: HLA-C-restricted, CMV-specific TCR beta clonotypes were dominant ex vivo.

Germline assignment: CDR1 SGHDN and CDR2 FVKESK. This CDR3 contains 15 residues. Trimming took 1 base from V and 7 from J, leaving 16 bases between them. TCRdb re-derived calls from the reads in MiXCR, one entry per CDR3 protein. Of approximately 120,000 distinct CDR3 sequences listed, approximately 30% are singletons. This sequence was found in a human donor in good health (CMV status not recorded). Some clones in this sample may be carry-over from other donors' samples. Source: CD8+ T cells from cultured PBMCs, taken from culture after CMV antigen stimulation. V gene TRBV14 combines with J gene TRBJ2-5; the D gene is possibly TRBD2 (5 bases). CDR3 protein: CASSQVHSGRSTQYF. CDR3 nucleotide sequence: TGTGCCAGCAGCCAAGTTCACAGCGGCAGGTCGACCCAGTACTTC.